A single sample is the source of the 13 T cell receptor beta chains below, sequenced in a study of regulatory T cells in long-lasting Graves disease. Researchers made TCR beta libraries by using iRepertoire HTBI primers and running Arm-PCR on CDR3 regions. TCRdb passed the multiplex PCR reads through MiXCR, listing each CDR3 protein once. The sample consists of fewer than 350,000 distinct CDR3 sequences, over 15% of them appearing once. Sample time point: newly diagnosed GD, antithyroid drugs for less than 3 months. PBMC RNA was the source of the TCR library. This specimen consisted of peripheral blood mononuclear cells (PBMCs), obtained at new diagnosis, from a patient treated with antithyroid drugs. These receptors originate from a female donor with Graves disease.

This clonotype was observed many times. This rearrangement joins TRBV28 to TRBJ1-2, with a possible D match to TRBD1 (6 bases). The germline V gene has CDR1 MDHEN and CDR2 SYDVKM. CDR3 length: 13 residues. Deletions cut 6 bases from V and 8 bases from J, with 16 bases between. The CDR3 nucleotides are TGTGCCAGCAGATGGGGGCAGGTCGGCGGCTACACCTTC. It codes for CASRWGQVGGYTF.

This clonotype was recorded many times. The gene calls are TRBV12-3 or TRBV12-4 and TRBJ2-7; TRBD2 is a possible D gene (6 bases). Trimming removed 3 bases from V and 5 bases from J, with 8 bases in between. The CDR3 length is 12 residues. CDR3: CASSFAGNEQYF. The CDR3 region has the DNA TGTGCCAGCAGTTTCGCGGGGAACGAGCAGTACTTC.

The V call is TRBV20-1, the J call TRBJ2-5, with a possible D match to TRBD1 (6 bases). Trimming pared 8 bases from V and 4 bases from J, leaving 11 bases between. The CDR3 sequence is 11 residues long. CDR1 is DFQATT and CDR2 is SNEGSKA in the germline V gene (reference sequence). The CDR3 DNA sequence: TGCAGTCTTACAGGGAGAGAGACCCAGTACTTC. Its protein product is CSLTGRETQYF.

Notes on this clonotype: It differs at one base from a far larger clone, so likely a read error. The chain uses TRBV2 and TRBJ1-4; 9 bases align to TRBD1. Germline CDR1 and CDR2: SNHLY and FYNNEI. The CDR3 has 13 amino acids. The ends lost 5 bases at V and 7 bases at J; junction bases unmatched: 2. CDR3 sequence (DNA): TGTGCCAGCAGTTCGACAGGGGGTGAAAAACTGTTTTTT. The encoded protein is CASSSTGGEKLFF.

This clonotype was found many times. The gene calls are TRBV20-1 and TRBJ1-1, with TRBD1 matching 7 bases. Germline CDR1 reads DFQATT; CDR2 reads SNEGSKA (reference sequence). V dropped 0 bases and J dropped 3; count of bases not matched to a gene: 10. The CDR3 has 16 amino acids. This chain's CDR3 is CSARDGRGTGDTEAFF. The CDR3 nucleotides are TGCAGTGCTAGAGATGGGAGAGGAACAGGGGACACTGAAGCTTTCTTT.

J is TRBJ1-5 and V is TRBV3-1, with a weak D call TRBD1 (5 bases). There are 17 residues in the CDR3. V was cut by 1 base and J by 0 bases, with 13 bases left in between. Germline V gene lookup returns CDR1 LGHDT and CDR2 YNNKEL (reference sequence). CDR3 in amino acids: CASSQGDGTLSNQPQHF. As DNA, the CDR3 is TGTGCCAGCAGCCAAGGGGACGGGACGCTTAGCAATCAGCCCCAGCATTTT.

There are a few counts of this clonotype. This chain links TRBV27 with TRBJ2-7; 9 bases line up with TRBD2. CDR3 length: 12 amino acids. The V gene end was trimmed by 6 bases and the J gene end by 6 bases; junction bases not matched to a gene: 3. Per germline, CDR1 MNHEY and CDR2 SMNVEV (reference sequence). The DNA for the CDR3 is TGTGCCAGCAGAGCGGGAGGAGCCGAGCAGTACTTC. Its protein product is CASRAGGAEQYF.

This clonotype was seen ten or more times. J is TRBJ2-3 and V is TRBV30; 13 bases line up with TRBD2. Germline V CDR1 and CDR2: GTSNPN, SVGIG (reference sequence). Trimming took 4 bases from V and 11 from J; bases not matched to a gene: 15. The CDR3 totals 16 residues. This chain's CDR3 is CAWTILGTSGISRQYF. DNA of the CDR3: TGTGCCTGGACCATACTAGGGACTAGCGGGATCAGTAGGCAGTATTTT.

V gene TRBV10-3 combines with J gene TRBJ1-2, with 7 positions matching TRBD1. V shed 3 bases and J 4 bases; nucleotides not matched to a gene: 8. In germline, CDR1 is ENHRY, CDR2 SYGVKD. There are 15 residues in the CDR3. In DNA, the CDR3 is TGTGCCATCAGTGAACGGCAGGGGGAATCCTATGGCTACACCTTC. It is translated as CAISERQGESYGYTF.

This clonotype showed up many times. The chain carries TRBV11-2 and TRBJ2-1; TRBD2 agrees at 9 bases. This CDR3 is built from 15 residues. With V trimmed by 4 bases and J by 4 bases, 5 bases remained unmatched. Per the germline V gene, CDR1 is SGHAT and CDR2 is FQNNGV. As DNA, the CDR3 is TGTGCCAGCAGCTCAGCGGGAGGCTTTTACAATGAGCAGTTCTTC. Protein: CASSSAGGFYNEQFF.

This clonotype was detected ten times or more. The rearrangement links TRBV12-3 or TRBV12-4 to TRBJ2-1; 14 bases are a match to TRBD2. The CDR3 extends over 18 amino acids. Losses at the gene ends were 7 bases for V and 0 bases for J; bases not matched to a gene: 8. The CDR3 nucleotides are TGTGCCAGCACCCACACGGGACTAGCGGGAGTCTCCTACAATGAGCAGTTCTTC. It codes for CASTHTGLAGVSYNEQFF.

V gene TRBV9 combines with J gene TRBJ1-1; unclear D gene. CDR3 size: 14 residues. V was shortened by 4 bases and J by 3 bases, with 13 bases between the two germline ends. Germline CDR1 SGDLS, CDR2 YYNGEE. The CDR3 sequence: CASSPTGIHTEAFF. CDR3 in DNA: TGTGCCAGCAGCCCTACCGGGATCCACACTGAAGCTTTCTTT.

This clonotype was counted at least ten times. The chain couples TRBV20-1 to TRBJ2-3, with 8 positions matching TRBD2. Germline CDR1 DFQATT, CDR2 SNEGSKA (reference sequence). The J segment lost 12 bases and the V segment lost 5 bases, leaving 4 bases of the junction unmatched. CDR3 length: 10 amino acids. CDR3 sequence: CSAGTRIQYF. In DNA form, the CDR3 reads TGCAGTGCTGGGACTAGAATTCAGTATTTT.